The 25 T cell receptor beta chains below come from one sample, sequenced in a study of blood T cell repertoires in COVID-19. The method was immunoSEQ multiplex PCR; TCRdb's version includes in-frame clones alone and lacks a portion of them. The repertoire holds about 210,000 clones, with 88% as singletons. Sample: peripheral blood. These receptors came from a man aged 40-50 years with acute or convalescent COVID-19.

This clone turned up a few times. The chain uses TRBV10-3 and TRBJ2-2; 8 bases map to TRBD2. There are 15 residues in the CDR3. V dropped 10 bases and J dropped 3; count of bases not matched to a gene: 10. From germline, CDR1 is ENHRY and CDR2 SYGVKD. CDR3 DNA sequence: TGTGCCACCTCCCAAGGGACTAGGGACACCGGGGAGCTGTTTTTT. Protein product: CATSQGTRDTGELFF.

The rearrangement uses TRBV29-1 and TRBJ2-5; D is unclear. The CDR3 loop spans 13 amino acids. Trimming took 4 bases from V and 1 from J, leaving 10 bases between them. The germline gives CDR1 SQVTM, CDR2 ANQGSEA. The chain's CDR3 is CSVGGSSQETQYF. In nucleotides, the CDR3 is TGCAGCGTTGGAGGCAGCTCCCAAGAGACCCAGTACTTC.

Concerning this clone: The CDR3 ends on some other residue instead of the conserved phenylalanine or tryptophan, so this is likely a read error. This chain uses TRBV9 with TRBJ2-3, with a possible D match to TRBD2 (6 bases). Germline V CDR1 and CDR2: SGDLS, YYNGEE. Trimming cost V 2 bases and J 2 bases, with 15 bases left between them. The length of the CDR3 is 16 residues. The CDR3 region is CASSVGTLLPTDTQYL. In DNA form, the CDR3 reads TGTGCCAGCAGCGTCGGGACTCTCTTACCCACAGATACGCAGTATTTA.

The chain has TRBV19 and TRBJ2-7; 8 nucleotides agree with TRBD2. Per germline, CDR1 LNHDA and CDR2 SQIVND (reference sequence). V was clipped by 4 bases and J by 2 bases; unmatched bases: 7. The CDR3 is made up of 15 amino acids. The CDR3 loop reads CASSRAGGRPYEQYF. The CDR3 nucleotides are TGTGCCAGTAGTAGGGCGGGAGGAAGACCCTACGAGCAGTACTTC.

V is TRBV25-1 and J is TRBJ1-6, with a tentative D call TRBD1 (6 bases). Germline assignment: CDR1 MGHDK and CDR2 SYGVNS. The CDR3 length is 17 residues. V lost 3 bases to trimming and J lost 5 bases, with 17 bases between them. This chain's CDR3 is CASSDSTKGVNNSPLHF. The CDR3 region has the DNA TGTGCCAGCAGTGACTCGACTAAGGGGGTCAATAATTCACCCCTCCACTTT.

In its sample, this clone was seen a few times. This chain joins TRBV28 and TRBJ1-4; D is perhaps TRBD1 (5 bases). Trimming pared 4 bases from V and 8 bases from J, leaving 11 bases between. This CDR3 is built from 13 residues. The germline gives CDR1 MDHEN, CDR2 SYDVKM. This CDR3 reads CASSSTDMEKLFF. CDR3 nucleotide sequence: TGTGCCAGCAGTTCGACAGACATGGAAAAACTGTTTTTT.

The chain joins TRBV27 to TRBJ1-1, with TRBD1 identical over 7 bases. The CDR3 is made up of 14 amino acids. Germline-derived CDR1 and CDR2 are MNHEY and SMNVEV (reference sequence). V trimming: 5 bases; J trimming: 5 bases; junction bases outside the gene matches: 8. DNA for the CDR3: TGTGCCAGCAGTCCGGGGACAGTCGGAACTGAAGCTTTCTTT. Its protein product is CASSPGTVGTEAFF.

The rearrangement links TRBV3-1 (or the pseudogene TRBV3-2) to TRBJ2-7; weak D call: TRBD1 (6 bases). This CDR3 spans 14 amino acids. V was pared by 2 bases and J by 6 bases, with 14 bases between. Germline CDR1 reads LGHDT; CDR2 reads YNNKEL (reference sequence). CDR3 amino acids: CASSQLDSSGEQYF. The CDR3 DNA follows: TGTGCCAGCAGCCAATTGGACAGTTCTGGCGAGCAGTACTTC.

This rearrangement joins TRBV7-8 to TRBJ2-1; D is possibly TRBD2 (5 bases). Per the germline V gene, CDR1 is SGHVS and CDR2 is FQNEAQ. The length of the CDR3 is 16 residues. V was clipped by 5 bases and J by 10 bases, with 24 bases between them. CDR3 in amino acids: CASSPSPRAVPSEQFF. CDR3 coding DNA: TGTGCCAGCAGCCCCTCCCCGCGGGCGGTACCCTCGGAGCAGTTCTTC.

The V gene is TRBV5-4, the J gene TRBJ1-2; D not certain. The germline V gene has CDR1 SGHNT and CDR2 YYREEE (reference sequence). This CDR3 region has 14 residues. V was pared by 0 bases and J by 8 bases, with 14 bases between. DNA of the CDR3: TGTGCCAGCAGCTTGGTTGGGCATCTCCTAGGCTACACCTTC. Translated, it gives CASSLVGHLLGYTF.

The table lists this clone with a count of one. The V call is TRBV3-1 (or the pseudogene TRBV3-2), the J call TRBJ2-3, with a weak D call TRBD1 (5 bases). The V end was cut by 3 bases, the J end by 1 base, with 17 bases between. Per germline, CDR1 LGHDT and CDR2 YNNKEL (reference sequence). The CDR3 is 17 amino acids. The CDR3 reads CASSQRSSRVGTDTQYF. CDR3 coding DNA: TGTGCCAGCAGCCAGAGGTCGTCCAGGGTGGGCACAGATACGCAGTATTTT.

The chain links TRBV9 to TRBJ2-2; TRBD2 aligns across 8 bases. CDR1 and CDR2 (germline): SGDLS, YYNGEE. V shed 0 bases and J 5 bases; nucleotides not matched to a gene: 12. This CDR3 has 18 amino acids. CDR3 loop: CASSVATGGAERTGELFF. The DNA of the CDR3 is TGTGCCAGCAGCGTAGCTACGGGGGGGGCCGAGAGGACCGGGGAGCTGTTTTTT.

This clone came up a few times. This chain connects TRBV30 to TRBJ2-3, with 13 bases aligning to TRBD2. Germline V CDR1 and CDR2: GTSNPN, SVGIG (reference sequence). This CDR3 contains 16 residues. After removal of 0 bases from V and 5 bases from J, the junction contained 5 bases not matched to a gene. The CDR3 region is CAWSVPTSGGRDTQYF. Written as DNA, the CDR3 is TGTGCCTGGAGTGTTCCGACTAGCGGGGGGAGAGATACGCAGTATTTT.

Worth noting for this clone: The same CDR3 is also encoded by other DNA sequences in this sample. CDR3 region: CASSLLGGSQETQYF. In DNA, the CDR3 is TGTGCCAGCAGCCTCCTAGGGGGCAGCCAAGAGACCCAGTACTTC. The chain links TRBV7-3 to TRBJ2-5; 7 bases line up with TRBD1. J lost 1 base, V lost 5 bases, and 7 bases had no gene match. The CDR3 consists of 15 residues. The germline V gene has CDR1 SGHTA and CDR2 FQGTGA.

V and J are TRBV4-1 and TRBJ2-7; D is perhaps TRBD2 (5 bases). Germline CDR1 and CDR2: MGHRA and YSYEKL. The CDR3 has 15 residues. Trimming removed 1 base from V and 0 bases from J, with 10 bases in between. CDR3 nucleotides: TGCGCCAGCAGCCAAGGGGAGTACAGCTCCTACGAGCAGTACTTC. It translates to CASSQGEYSSYEQYF.

This chain joins TRBV6-2 or TRBV6-3 and TRBJ1-6; no definite D call. V shed 2 bases and J shed 17 bases, with 10 bases lying between them. In germline, CDR1 is MNHEY, CDR2 SVGEGT. The CDR3 sequence is 11 residues long. CDR3 coding DNA: TGTGCCAGCAGTTACGAGGGCAGCGTCCACTTT. This codes for CASSYEGSVHF.

The chain recombines TRBV6-5 with TRBJ2-7, with TRBD2 matching over 10 bases. CDR1 MNHEY and CDR2 SVGAGI come from the germline V gene. Unmatched junction bases numbered 5, after V lost 0 bases and J lost 6 bases. CDR3 length: 15 amino acids. Here the CDR3 reads CASSYSSSGRSEQYF. The DNA of the CDR3 is TGTGCCAGCAGTTACTCGTCTAGCGGGAGATCCGAGCAGTACTTC.

The J gene is TRBJ2-7, the V gene TRBV30; D is uncertain. Between the trimmed V and J ends, which lost 1 base and 7 bases, there was a span of 14 bases. Germline V gene sequence: CDR1 GTSNPN, CDR2 SVGIG (reference sequence). CDR3 length: 13 residues. The CDR3 DNA follows: TGTGCCTGGAGTGCACGACCGTCCGGGGAGCAGTACTTC. This gives the protein CAWSARPSGEQYF.

This chain links TRBV3-1 (or the pseudogene TRBV3-2) with TRBJ2-7; D may be TRBD2 (5 bases). CDR1 and CDR2 (germline): LGHDT, YNNKEL (reference sequence). V dropped 1 base and J dropped 1 base, with 11 bases sitting between them. This CDR3 contains 15 residues. The CDR3 DNA reads as TGTGCCAGCAGCCAAGGGGGAGCGATGTCCTACGAGCAGTACTTC. Encoded protein: CASSQGGAMSYEQYF.

The chain carries TRBV4-1 and TRBJ2-7, with D possibly TRBD1 on 5 matching bases. V shed 5 bases and J shed 3 bases, with 20 bases lying between them. Germline V gene lookup returns CDR1 MGHRA and CDR2 YSYEKL. The CDR3 has 16 residues. CDR3 in DNA: TGCGCCAGCAGCACCTCGGCGGCCCAGGGCCGCTACGAGCAGTACTTC. This sequence encodes CASSTSAAQGRYEQYF.

CDR3 nucleotides: TGTGCCAGCAGGCAATGGACAGGCGGGGTACGCGAGCAGTACTTC. The encoded protein is CASRQWTGGVREQYF. This chain links TRBV5-4 with TRBJ2-7; D possibly corresponds to TRBD1 (7 bases). The CDR3 extends over 15 amino acids. The ends were cut back, 5 bases at V and 6 bases at J, with 21 bases in the middle. Germline lookup yields CDR1 SGHNT and CDR2 YYREEE (reference sequence).

The chain combines TRBV2 with TRBJ2-5; D might be TRBD1 (5 bases). CDR1 SNHLY and CDR2 FYNNEI come from the germline V gene. With 8 bases removed from V and 7 bases from J, the gap between germline ends came to 20 bases. CDR3 length equals 14 residues. The CDR3: CASRGQGLYATQYF. The CDR3 DNA reads TGTGCCAGCCGTGGGCAGGGCCTCTACGCGACCCAGTACTTC.

The rearrangement uses TRBV7-6 and TRBJ1-2; 10 bases agree with TRBD1. Germline CDR1 and CDR2: SGHVS and FNYEAQ. There are 18 residues in the CDR3. V lost 5 bases to trimming and J lost 4 bases; unmatched junction nucleotides: 16. The CDR3 DNA sequence: TGTGCCAGCAGCCTTTGGGGCGCCCCGGGACAGGGGCCCTATGGCTACACCTTC. Translation gives CASSLWGAPGQGPYGYTF.

This chain uses TRBV7-9 with TRBJ2-3; unclear D gene. The CDR3 extends over 14 amino acids. V lost 5 bases and J 2 bases, leaving 11 bases between the germline ends. CDR1 and CDR2 (germline): SEHNR, FQNEAQ (reference sequence). The CDR3 region has the DNA TGTGCCAGCAGCCTCCAACAGACCACAGATACGCAGTATTTT. Protein sequence: CASSLQQTTDTQYF.

This clone has only one observation. This chain links TRBV5-8 with TRBJ2-2, with a weak D call TRBD1 (6 bases). V dropped 2 bases and J dropped 6 bases, with 17 bases sitting between them. Germline assignment: CDR1 SGHTS and CDR2 YDEGEE. This CDR3 has 16 amino acids. The CDR3 region has the DNA TGTGCCAGCAGCTTCTTTCTGGGGACAAACCCCGGGGAGCTGTTTTTT. Residues: CASSFFLGTNPGELFF.